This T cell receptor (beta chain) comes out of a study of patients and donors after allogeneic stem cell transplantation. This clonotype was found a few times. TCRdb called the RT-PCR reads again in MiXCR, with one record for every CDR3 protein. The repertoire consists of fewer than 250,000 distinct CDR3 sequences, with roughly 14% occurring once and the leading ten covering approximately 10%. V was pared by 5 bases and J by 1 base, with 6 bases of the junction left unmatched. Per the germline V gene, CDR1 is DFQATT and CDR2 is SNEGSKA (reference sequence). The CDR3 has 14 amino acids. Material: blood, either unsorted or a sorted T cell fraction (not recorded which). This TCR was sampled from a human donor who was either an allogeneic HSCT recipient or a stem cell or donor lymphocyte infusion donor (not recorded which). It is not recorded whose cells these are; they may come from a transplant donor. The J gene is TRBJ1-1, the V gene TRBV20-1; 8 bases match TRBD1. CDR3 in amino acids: CSAHGQGGNTEAFF. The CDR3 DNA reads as TGCAGTGCTCACGGACAGGGCGGGAACACTGAAGCTTTCTTT.